One sample yielded the 18 T cell receptor beta chains listed below, sequenced in a study of post-analysis software for immune sequencing data. Regarding the study as a whole: Controls showed lower frequencies than patients for five or six TRBV segments, and TRBV5-6, TRBV5-1 and TRBV20-1 were among these.

For these receptors, no antigen is known. Unique molecular identifiers were built into the TCR beta cDNA libraries. TCRdb re-called the PCR reads through MiXCR, storing one row per CDR3 protein. The sample contains fewer than 600,000 distinct CDR3 sequences, around 40% of which appear only once. The sequenced material came from blood. The receptors here all came from a girl aged 10 to 17 with multiple sclerosis.

The CDR3 DNA follows: TGTGCCAGCAGTTATTCCGGGACAGGATTCTACGAGCAGTACTTC. It codes for CASSYSGTGFYEQYF. The J gene is TRBJ2-7, the V gene TRBV2, with 8 bases aligning to TRBD1. The ends lost 5 bases at V and 3 bases at J; junction bases unmatched: 9. The CDR3 totals 15 residues. The V gene's germline CDR1 is SNHLY and CDR2 FYNNEI.

This clonotype has more than one count but fewer than ten. The chain couples TRBV5-1 to TRBJ2-3, with 9 bases fitting TRBD2. Germline assignment: CDR1 SGHRS and CDR2 YFSETQ. The CDR3 is 15 residues long. With 3 bases clipped from V and 6 bases from J, the junction kept 8 bases outside the gene matches. The CDR3 bases are TGCGCCAGCAGCTCGTCGGGACTAGCTGGGGATACGCAGTATTTT. Translation: CASSSSGLAGDTQYF.

J is TRBJ2-7 and V is TRBV7-9; TRBD2 aligns across 8 bases. Germline-derived CDR1 and CDR2 are SEHNR and FQNEAQ (reference sequence). The CDR3 has 15 amino acids. V was pared by 5 bases and J by 2 bases, with 8 bases of the junction left unmatched. The CDR3 DNA follows: TGTGCCAGCAGCACCCCGGGTAGCGGGGCCTACGAGCAGTACTTC. It is translated as CASSTPGSGAYEQYF.

The chain links TRBV20-1 to TRBJ1-4; D ambiguous. The V end was cut by 1 base, the J end by 1 base, with 4 bases between. The CDR3 totals 13 residues. Germline CDR1 DFQATT, CDR2 SNEGSKA (reference sequence). The CDR3 spells CSARAKTNEKLFF. The CDR3 DNA is TGCAGTGCTAGAGCAAAAACTAATGAAAAACTGTTTTTT.

The chain has TRBV7-9 and TRBJ1-2; unclear D gene. Germline CDR1 SEHNR, CDR2 FQNEAQ (reference sequence). V was cut by 1 base and J by 8 bases, with 8 bases left in between. There are 12 residues in the CDR3. CDR3 DNA: TGTGCCAGCAGCTTAGATCGTGACGGCTACACCTTC. Translation: CASSLDRDGYTF.

V and J are TRBV20-1 and TRBJ2-1; no reliable D call. This CDR3 is 13 amino acids long. CDR1 is DFQATT and CDR2 is SNEGSKA in the germline V gene (reference sequence). V was trimmed by 0 bases and J by 7 bases, leaving 10 bases between them. The CDR3 spells CSARDESKNEQFF. The CDR3 region has the DNA TGCAGTGCTAGAGATGAGTCGAAAAATGAGCAGTTCTTC.

The chain has TRBV29-1 and TRBJ2-5, with D possibly being TRBD1 (5 bases). The better agreement between TRBJ2-7 and the DNA end casts doubt on the J call. Per the germline V gene, CDR1 is SQVTM and CDR2 is ANQGSEA. This CDR3 has 13 amino acids. The CDR3 region has the DNA TGCAGCGCCAATGGGGCAGGGTTTGGCGAGCAGTACTTC. It is translated as CSANGAGFGEQYF.

J is TRBJ1-2 and V is TRBV5-1, with 9 positions matching TRBD1. Per germline, CDR1 SGHRS and CDR2 YFSETQ. The CDR3 extends over 15 amino acids. V shed 4 bases, J shed 2 bases, and the junction held 6 bases outside the gene matches. The CDR3 spells CASSLGQGYNYGYTF. In DNA, the CDR3 is TGCGCCAGCAGCCTGGGACAGGGCTACAACTATGGCTACACCTTC.

This clonotype was picked up a small number of times. The V call is TRBV6-5, the J call TRBJ1-2; TRBD1 matches 9 bases. V lost 6 bases to trimming and J lost 6 bases; unmatched junction nucleotides: 8. The germline CDR1 and CDR2 sequences are MNHEY and SVGAGI. The CDR3 consists of 14 residues. The CDR3 here is CASSKGDRDNGYTF. CDR3 DNA sequence: TGTGCCAGCAGCAAAGGGGACAGGGACAATGGCTACACCTTC.

The genes are TRBV10-3 and TRBJ2-1; D remains unclear. From germline, CDR1 is ENHRY and CDR2 SYGVKD. Trimming took 3 bases from V and 3 from J, leaving 12 bases between them. CDR3 length equals 15 residues. The CDR3 coding sequence is TGTGCCATCAGTGAAAGACCCTCAAGCTACAATGAGCAGTTCTTC. Translation gives CAISERPSSYNEQFF.

The chain uses TRBV20-1 and TRBJ1-6; D remains unclear. The germline V gene encodes CDR1 DFQATT and CDR2 SNEGSKA (reference sequence). Between the trimmed V and J ends, which lost 2 bases and 0 bases, there was a span of 5 bases. The CDR3 covers 14 residues. CDR3 loop: CSARQNSYNSPLHF. In DNA, the CDR3 is TGCAGTGCTAGACAAAACTCCTATAATTCACCCCTCCACTTT.

The genes are TRBV10-1 and TRBJ2-4; 7 bases agree with TRBD2. Per the germline V gene, CDR1 is WNHNN and CDR2 is SYGVQD (reference sequence). V lost 4 bases, J lost 9 bases, and 9 bases stayed unmatched. This CDR3 has 14 amino acids. DNA of the CDR3: TGCGCCAGCAGTGGGGAAGCGGGATCGAGCATTCAGTACTTC. Translating gives CASSGEAGSSIQYF.

The J gene is TRBJ2-1, the V gene TRBV7-8; 9 bases are shared with TRBD2. The V segment lost 3 bases and the J segment 8 bases; nucleotides outside the gene matches: 17. There are 18 residues in the CDR3. Per germline, CDR1 SGHVS and CDR2 FQNEAQ. CDR3 nucleotide sequence: TGTGCCAGCAGCTTTACGGCTAGCGGGGCCGAGGTGATGGATGAGCAGTTCTTC. It specifies CASSFTASGAEVMDEQFF. Full variable domain (missing parts from reference TRBV7-8 and TRBJ2-1): GAGVSQSPRYKVAKRGQDVALRCDPISGHVSLFWYQQALGQGPEFLTYFQNEAQLDKSGLPSDRFFAERPEGSVSTLKIQRTQQEDSAVYLCASSFTASGAEVMDEQFFGPGTRLTVL.

The chain joins TRBV27 to TRBJ1-2; 7 bases match TRBD1. The CDR3 totals 13 residues. J gave up 6 bases and V 2 bases, and 3 bases lay outside the gene matches. Germline V gene lookup returns CDR1 MNHEY and CDR2 SMNVEV (reference sequence). The CDR3 here is CASSLVGGHGYTF. CDR3 coding DNA: TGTGCCAGCAGTTTAGTAGGGGGCCATGGCTACACCTTC.

J is TRBJ1-5 and V is TRBV6-2 or TRBV6-3; possible D gene TRBD1, 5 bases. The CDR3 contains 14 residues. Looked up from germline, CDR1 is MNHEY and CDR2 is SVGEGT. With 3 bases removed from V and 2 bases from J, the gap between germline ends came to 8 bases. CDR3 region: CASSYGGRNQPQHF. DNA of the CDR3: TGTGCCAGCAGTTATGGGGGACGCAATCAGCCCCAGCATTTT.

This clonotype has a handful of counts. The J gene is TRBJ2-1, the V gene TRBV5-1, with 14 bases that match TRBD2. After removal of 1 base from V and 8 bases from J, the junction contained 17 bases not matched to a gene. From germline, CDR1 is SGHRS and CDR2 YFSETQ. CDR3 length: 20 residues. As DNA, the CDR3 is TGCGCCAGCAGCTTGCTCCGGGGACTAGCGGGAGTTAAAGAGTGGGATGAGCAGTTCTTC. Translated: CASSLLRGLAGVKEWDEQFF.

This clonotype has just a few counts. The chain combines TRBV4-1 with TRBJ1-6; D may be TRBD1 (6 bases). CDR3 length equals 16 residues. The V and J ends lost 4 bases and 7 bases respectively, with 17 bases between them. CDR1 is MGHRA and CDR2 is YSYEKL in the germline V gene. This CDR3 is CASSLGRGGKNSPLHF. The CDR3 nucleotides are TGCGCCAGCAGCCTGGGACGAGGGGGAAAGAATTCACCCCTCCACTTT.

The chain links TRBV27 to TRBJ2-7, with TRBD1 matching 8 bases. Trimming took 4 bases from V and 3 from J; bases not matched to a gene: 2. Germline CDR1 reads MNHEY; CDR2 reads SMNVEV (reference sequence). This CDR3 is built from 13 residues. CDR3 sequence: CASSWDRSYEQYF. In DNA form, the CDR3 reads TGTGCCAGCAGTTGGGACAGGAGCTACGAGCAGTACTTC.